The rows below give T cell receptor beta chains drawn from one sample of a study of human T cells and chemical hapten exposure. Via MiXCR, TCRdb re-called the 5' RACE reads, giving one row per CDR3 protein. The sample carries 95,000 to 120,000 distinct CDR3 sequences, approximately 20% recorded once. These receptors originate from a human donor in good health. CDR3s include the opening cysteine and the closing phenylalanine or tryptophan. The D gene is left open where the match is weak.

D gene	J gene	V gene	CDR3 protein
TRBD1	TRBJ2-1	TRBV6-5	CASSYRYRTDRDNEQFF
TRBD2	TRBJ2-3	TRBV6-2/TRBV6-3	CASFGGGTSTDTQYF
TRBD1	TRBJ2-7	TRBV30	CAWNPGTGSTYEQYF
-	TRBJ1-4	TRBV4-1	CASSQDPGSNEKLFF
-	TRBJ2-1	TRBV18	CASSPDMGGTAQYNEQFF
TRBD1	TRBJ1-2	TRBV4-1	CASSQDRGGKGARTYGYTF
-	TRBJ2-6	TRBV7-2	CASSLFSGANVLTF
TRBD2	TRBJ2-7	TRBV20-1	CSAREGGLAVFYEQYF
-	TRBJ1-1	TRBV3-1	CASSITGSNTEAFF
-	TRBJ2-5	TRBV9	CASSEQGGGGETQYF